This TCR beta chain was sequenced during a study of T-cell memory formation after mild COVID-19. Study-level findings and limits: Clones contracting over day 15 to 85 were CD4/CD8 balanced, with later expanders leaning CD4+.

CDR3 length equals 15 residues. The germline CDR1 and CDR2 sequences are LGHNA and YSLEER. V lost 8 bases to trimming and J lost 0 bases, with 14 bases between them. This clonotype was seen a few times. As yet, its antigen is unknown. TCRdb re-called the 5' RACE reads with MiXCR, one entry per CDR3 protein. The sample has about 400,000 distinct CDR3 sequences, about 15% seen once; the top ten hold 20% to 25%. The sequenced material came from PBMCs or a T cell subset sorted from them (not recorded which). The chain joins TRBV4-3 to TRBJ2-1; D possibly matches TRBD1 or TRBD2 (5 bases each). The clonotype originates from a man between 18 and 29 years old who had mild COVID-19 (a few samples of this study predate the infection). Cell type and time point are not known. CDR3 DNA sequence: TGCGCCAGCGGAGAGGGGACGAGCTCCTACAATGAGCAGTTCTTC. Translating it yields CASGEGTSSYNEQFF.